This is a list of T cell receptor beta chains from one sample in a study of blood T cells in healthy people across ages. In TCRdb, the 5' RACE reads were re-called with MiXCR into one record per CDR3 protein. The table lists 890,000 or so distinct CDR3 sequences, 62% of them singletons. Source material: blood. The receptors shown here come from a man younger than 40 in good health. CDR3s include the opening cysteine and the closing phenylalanine or tryptophan. D genes are given only for firm matches. The size field is filled for only some rows; it gives once, few, many or a size class.

>TRBJ2-3|.|TRBV20-1|TRBD2
TGCAGTGCTAGAGATAGAATAGCGGGGCGATTCACAGATACGCAGTATTTT
CSARDRIAGRFTDTQYF
>TRBJ2-5|.|TRBV7-3|.
TGTGCCAGCAGCCCAACGACTAGTAAATACCAGGAGACCCAGTACTTC
CASSPTTSKYQETQYF
>TRBJ1-2|.|TRBV7-2|TRBD1
TGTGCCAGCAGCCCGACAGGGGGGAATGGCTACACCTTC
CASSPTGGNGYTF
>TRBJ1-2|.|TRBV7-2|.
TGTGCCAGCAGCTCCCAGCGCTATGGCTACACCTTC
CASSSQRYGYTF
>TRBJ2-7|.|TRBV29-1|TRBD2
TGCAGCGTTTCTACCGGGACTAGCGCTTACGAGCAGTACTTC
CSVSTGTSAYEQYF
>TRBJ2-1|.|TRBV28|.
TGTGCCAGCACCTCCCCGGGGCAGGGAAAACCTTACAATGAGCAGTTCTTC
CASTSPGQGKPYNEQFF
>TRBJ2-3|.|TRBV12-5|.
TGTGCTAGTGGTTTGGTACGATCAGCCACAGATACGCAGTATTTT
CASGLVRSATDTQYF
>TRBJ2-5|.|TRBV21-1|.
TGTGCCAGCAGCACCCCCTCGGACGATTGGAGAGAGACCCAGTACTTC
CASSTPSDDWRETQYF
>TRBJ1-5|.|TRBV6-2/TRBV6-3|.
TGTGCCAGCCCTATCCCAGGCCACCTTAGCAATCAGCCCCAGCATTTT
CASPIPGHLSNQPQHF
>TRBJ2-7|.|TRBV6-5|.
TGTGCCAGCAGTAAGACAGGGACTCGCGAGCAGTACTTC
CASSKTGTREQYF
>TRBJ2-5|.|TRBV6-2/TRBV6-3|TRBD2
TGTGCCAGCAAAAGTGGACTAGCGGTAGAGACCCAGTACTTC
CASKSGLAVETQYF
>TRBJ1-2|few|TRBV5-1|.
TGCGCCAGCAGCTTGGTTGGAGCCACTCAAAGGGGCTACACCTTC
CASSLVGATQRGYTF
>TRBJ2-7|.|TRBV18|TRBD1
TGTGCCAGCTCACCCTTGGGACAGGGCTACTACGAGCAGTACTTC
CASSPLGQGYYEQYF
>TRBJ2-7|.|TRBV28|.
TGTGCCAGCACCTTGAGTGGAGGATTTACCTACGAGCAGTACTTC
CASTLSGGFTYEQYF
>TRBJ2-7|.|TRBV7-9|.
TGTGCCAGCAGCTTAGTTGGGGGAGGCGAGCAGTACTTC
CASSLVGGGEQYF
>TRBJ2-1|.|TRBV9|.
TGTGCCAGCAGCGTAGATGGCGCCTTCTACAATGAGCAGTTCTTC
CASSVDGAFYNEQFF
>TRBJ1-5|.|TRBV20-1|.
TGCAGTGCTAGAGGCTTTGGAGGGAAAGTAATGGGTAGCAATCAGCCCCAGCATTTT
CSARGFGGKVMGSNQPQHF
>TRBJ2-7|.|TRBV6-1|TRBD2
TGTGCCAGCAGTGGCTCTAGCGGGGGGCCTCGCTACGAGCAGTACTTC
CASSGSSGGPRYEQYF
>TRBJ2-5|.|TRBV28|.
TGTGCCAGCAGCTCCGGGTCCTTCGCGGAAGAGGCCCAGTACTTC
CASSSGSFAEEAQYF
>TRBJ2-7|.|TRBV28|TRBD1
TGTGCCAGCAGTTTTGATCAGGGACAGGGGGCCCAAAACTACGAGCAGTACTTC
CASSFDQGQGAQNYEQYF
>TRBJ2-7|few|TRBV4-3|.
TGCGCCAGCAGCCAAGATTCGACAGCCTACGAGCAGTACTTC
CASSQDSTAYEQYF
>TRBJ2-7|.|TRBV5-5|TRBD1
TGTGCCAGCAGCTTGGAGGGGACAGGCCGCGAGCAGTACTTC
CASSLEGTGREQYF
>TRBJ2-1|.|TRBV9|.
TGTGCCAGCAGCGTCCACCACGAACGCTCCTACAATGAGCAGTTCTTC
CASSVHHERSYNEQFF
>TRBJ2-7|.|TRBV29-1|TRBD1
TGCAGCGTAAGAACTCTGGGACAGTCCTACGAGCAGTACTTC
CSVRTLGQSYEQYF
>TRBJ1-2|.|TRBV12-3/TRBV12-4|.
TGTGCCAGCAGTTCAGGACTTTTCTATGGCTACACCTTC
CASSSGLFYGYTF
>TRBJ2-3|.|TRBV29-1|.
TGCAGCGTGAAACCGGGACTTCACCCCACAGATACGCAGTATTTT
CSVKPGLHPTDTQYF
>TRBJ2-1|.|TRBV25-1|TRBD1
TGTGCCAGCAGTGTAGGTACAGGGGGCCATGAGCAGTTCTTC
CASSVGTGGHEQFF
>TRBJ2-3|few|TRBV15|.
TGTGCCACCGCTAAAGCAGATACGCAGTATTTT
CATAKADTQYF
>TRBJ2-3|.|TRBV4-3|.
TGCGCCAGCAGCCAAGACCCGGGATGGGCAGATACGCAGTATTTT
CASSQDPGWADTQYF
>TRBJ2-3|.|TRBV20-1|.
TGCAGTGCTAGATACCCAGGGACAGATACGCAGTATTTT
CSARYPGTDTQYF
>TRBJ2-5|once|TRBV28|TRBD2
TGTGCCAGCAGACCGAGCGGGGGCCAAGAGATCCAGTACTTC
CASRPSGGQEIQYF
>TRBJ2-1|.|TRBV5-5|.
TGTGCCAGCAGCTTGTCGGTAGGGGTAGAAGAGCAGTTCTTC
CASSLSVGVEEQFF